These 25 T cell receptor beta chains were all obtained from the same sample, sequenced in a study of T cell changes during pregnancy in multiple sclerosis. The method was immunoSEQ multiplex PCR; TCRdb's version includes in-frame clones alone and lacks a portion of them. The sample shows some 89,000 clones, 94% of them seen only once. The sequencing here drew on peripheral blood, taken in the third trimester of pregnancy. The receptors derive from a female donor with multiple sclerosis, enrolled in a pregnancy study.

This chain connects TRBV18 to TRBJ2-5; 8 nucleotides line up with TRBD1. This CDR3 is built from 14 residues. Germline V gene lookup returns CDR1 KGHSH and CDR2 LQKENI. V trimming: 0 bases; J trimming: 3 bases; junction bases outside the gene matches: 0. Here the CDR3 reads CASSPPTGEETQYF. The CDR3 DNA is TGTGCCAGCTCACCACCGACAGGGGAAGAGACCCAGTACTTC.

This chain joins TRBV2 and TRBJ1-5, with unresolved D. The CDR3 length is 15 residues. Germline V gene sequence: CDR1 SNHLY, CDR2 FYNNEI. The V end lost 1 base, the J end lost 4 bases, and 11 bases lay between the germline ends. This CDR3 reads CASSEERAANQPQHF. For the CDR3, the DNA is TGTGCCAGCAGTGAAGAACGTGCGGCGAATCAGCCCCAGCATTTT.

The genes are TRBV7-9 and TRBJ2-7, with 9 bases that match TRBD1. Germline CDR1 SEHNR, CDR2 FQNEAQ (reference sequence). This CDR3 is 15 amino acids long. V lost 1 base to trimming and J lost 6 bases; unmatched junction nucleotides: 7. The CDR3 spells CASSLVGTGLLEQYF. The CDR3 DNA reads as TGTGCCAGCAGCTTAGTCGGGACAGGGTTGCTCGAGCAGTACTTC.

V is TRBV2 and J is TRBJ1-5; 9 nucleotides line up with TRBD1. The CDR3 has 15 residues. The germline V gene has CDR1 SNHLY and CDR2 FYNNEI. V lost 2 bases and J lost 7; bases outside the gene matches: 6. CDR3 in amino acids: CASSETGGAAQPQHF. Written as DNA, the CDR3 is TGTGCCAGCAGTGAAACAGGGGGCGCGGCCCAGCCCCAGCATTTT.

This chain links TRBV18 with TRBJ2-2, with 9 bases lining up with TRBD1. J gave up 5 bases and V 6 bases, and 4 bases lay outside the gene matches. The CDR3 contains 14 residues. The V gene's germline CDR1 is KGHSH and CDR2 LQKENI. CDR3 bases: TGTGCCAGCTCTCGGGACAGGGCAACCGGGGAGCTGTTTTTT. This gives the protein CASSRDRATGELFF.

This clone was detected a few times. V and J are TRBV2 and TRBJ1-5; D is possibly TRBD1 (5 bases). This CDR3 spans 15 amino acids. Germline values: CDR1 SNHLY, CDR2 FYNNEI. Trimming removed 1 base at V and 6 bases at J, with 13 bases between. CDR3 DNA sequence: TGTGCCAGCAGTGAAGTGCGGGGCTTGGGTCAGCCCCAGCATTTT. Amino acid sequence: CASSEVRGLGQPQHF. Supplemented by reference TRBV2 and TRBJ1-5, the full variable domain reads EPEVTQTPSHQVTQMGQEVILRCVPISNHLYFYWYRQILGQKVEFLVSFYNNEISEKSEIFDDQFSVERPDGSNFTLKIRSTKLEDSAMYFCASSEVRGLGQPQHFGDGTRLSIL.

This sequence joins TRBV6-5 and TRBJ2-3; 11 bases are a match to TRBD2. The CDR3 is 15 amino acids. Germline V lookup: CDR1 MNHEY, CDR2 SVGAGI. V shed 10 bases, J shed 6 bases, and the junction held 12 bases outside the gene matches. CDR3 DNA sequence: TGTGCCACCAAACTAGCGGGGGCCCCCTTGGATACGCAGTATTTT. Residues: CATKLAGAPLDTQYF.

The genes are TRBV18 and TRBJ1-1; D not certain. The CDR3 totals 16 residues. CDR1 KGHSH and CDR2 LQKENI come from the germline V gene. V shed 3 bases and J shed 3 bases, with 17 bases lying between them. The DNA for the CDR3 is TGTGCCAGCTCACCCCTCCCCGGGAATAGGGACACTGAAGCTTTCTTT. It encodes CASSPLPGNRDTEAFF.

The CDR3 nucleotides read TGTGCCAGCAGTTTACAGGGGGAGGCAATCTATGGCTACACCTTC. Encoded protein: CASSLQGEAIYGYTF. The gene calls are TRBV27 and TRBJ1-2, with TRBD1 matching 7 bases. Germline assignment: CDR1 MNHEY and CDR2 SMNVEV (reference sequence). This CDR3 region has 15 residues. Trimming cost V 2 bases and J 4 bases; bases outside gene matches: 7.

The chain links TRBV4-1 to TRBJ2-3, with D possibly matching TRBD2 (6 bases). V lost 4 bases to trimming and J lost 4 bases, with 21 bases between them. This CDR3 comprises 17 residues. The germline V gene has CDR1 MGHRA and CDR2 YSYEKL. The CDR3 sequence is CASSPFFGGYRADTQYF. The CDR3 DNA is TGCGCCAGCAGCCCTTTCTTCGGAGGGTATCGCGCAGATACGCAGTATTTT.

The chain couples TRBV5-4 to TRBJ2-7; 8 positions match TRBD1. Germline V gives CDR1 SGHNT, CDR2 YYREEE (reference sequence). The CDR3 contains 15 residues. V was clipped by 0 bases and J by 4 bases; unmatched bases: 6. CDR3 coding DNA: TGTGCCAGCAGCTTGGACAGGGGGACAGATTACGAGCAGTACTTC. Translation gives CASSLDRGTDYEQYF.

The chain links TRBV25-1 to TRBJ2-1; tentatively, D is TRBD1 (5 bases). Trimming shortened V by 4 bases and J by 0 bases, and 7 bases separated the two germline ends. CDR3 size: 14 residues. The germline V gene encodes CDR1 MGHDK and CDR2 SYGVNS. The CDR3 coding sequence is TGTGCCAGCAGTGTAAGGGGCTCCTACAATGAGCAGTTCTTC. Translation: CASSVRGSYNEQFF.

In this sample, this clone turned up once. CDR3 residues: CASRDSRSDGYTF. The DNA for the CDR3 is TGTGCCAGCAGGGACAGTCGGTCGGATGGCTACACCTTC. The J gene is TRBJ1-2, the V gene TRBV6-1; tentatively, D is TRBD1 (6 bases). The CDR3 is 13 residues long. The V gene's germline CDR1 is MNHNS and CDR2 SASEGT. Trimming removed 6 bases at V and 6 bases at J, with 14 bases between.

The chain links TRBV2 to TRBJ2-3, with a possible D match to TRBD2 (5 bases). Per the germline V gene, CDR1 is SNHLY and CDR2 is FYNNEI. The ends were cut back, 2 bases at V and 1 base at J, with 13 bases in the middle. The CDR3 contains 16 residues. CDR3 DNA sequence: TGTGCCAGCAGTGAACGGGGTCGGGGAGGCACAGATACGCAGTATTTT. This encodes CASSERGRGGTDTQYF.

V gene TRBV6-5 combines with J gene TRBJ1-1; D is unresolved. The CDR3 is made up of 13 amino acids. Trimming took off 6 bases at V and 3 bases at J, with 11 bases between the two ends. In germline, CDR1 is MNHEY, CDR2 SVGAGI. For the CDR3, the DNA is TGTGCCAGCAGCCTAGGGAGGGACACTGAAGCTTTCTTT. As protein: CASSLGRDTEAFF.

This chain joins TRBV5-5 and TRBJ2-4; weak D call: TRBD1 (6 bases). V lost 4 bases, J lost 5 bases, and 10 bases lay in between. The V gene's germline CDR1 is SGHKS and CDR2 YYEKEE (reference sequence). The CDR3 is 13 amino acids. The CDR3 bases are TGTGCCAGCAGCACAGGACAGCAAAACATTCAGTACTTC. Protein: CASSTGQQNIQYF. The variable domain in full, completed from reference TRBV5-5 and TRBJ2-4, reads DAGVTQSPTHLIKTRGQQVTLRCSPISGHKSVSWYQQVLGQGPQFIFQYYEKEERGRGNFPDRFSARQFPNYSSELNVNALLLGDSALYLCASSTGQQNIQYFGAGTRLSVL.

The gene calls are TRBV19 and TRBJ1-3; D gene ambiguous. Trimming shortened V by 3 bases and J by 0 bases, and 3 bases separated the two germline ends. Germline CDR1 reads LNHDA; CDR2 reads SQIVND (reference sequence). The CDR3 consists of 13 residues. CDR3 DNA sequence: TGTGCCAGTAGTATGAGCTCTGGAAACACCATATATTTT. Protein sequence: CASSMSSGNTIYF.

This clone was seen a single time. The chain carries TRBV6-6 and TRBJ1-2; weak D call: TRBD1 (6 bases). Trimming took 5 bases from V and 6 from J, leaving 13 bases between them. This CDR3 spans 13 amino acids. The germline V gene has CDR1 MNHNY and CDR2 SVGAGI (reference sequence). The DNA of the CDR3 is TGTGCCAGCAGTACAGGGAGAAACGATGGCTACACCTTC. Its translation is CASSTGRNDGYTF.

The chain carries TRBV4-1 and TRBJ1-6, with 10 bases lining up with TRBD1. The CDR3 length is 17 residues. Germline CDR1 reads MGHRA; CDR2 reads YSYEKL. J gave up 2 bases and V 5 bases, and 6 bases lay outside the gene matches. In DNA form, the CDR3 reads TGCGCCAGCAGCGACGGGACAGGGGAGACCTATAATTCACCCCTCCACTTT. Encoded protein: CASSDGTGETYNSPLHF.

This clone was picked up one time. The chain is built from TRBV6-1 and TRBJ2-3, with a weak D call TRBD2 (6 bases). The V gene's germline CDR1 is MNHNS and CDR2 SASEGT. Trimming removed 4 bases at V and 5 bases at J, with 13 bases between. The CDR3 runs 14 residues. For the CDR3, the DNA is TGTGCCAGCAGTGTTGGGGGGTCGGGAGATACGCAGTATTTT. It specifies CASSVGGSGDTQYF.

A word on this clone: A read error may account for a junction end that differs from germline. J is TRBJ2-1 and V is TRBV6-5; TRBD1 matches at 11 bases. The CDR3 contains 16 residues. The germline V gene encodes CDR1 MNHEY and CDR2 SVGAGI. Written as DNA, the CDR3 is TGTGCCAACAGTTACGGTTTCAGGACAGGGGGCACTGAGCAGTTCTTC. Translated, it gives CANSYGFRTGGTEQFF.

This clone showed up just once. This chain joins TRBV29-1 and TRBJ1-1, with D unresolved. Trimming pared 5 bases from V and 0 bases from J, leaving 7 bases between. CDR3 length: 12 amino acids. Germline CDR1 and CDR2: SQVTM and ANQGSEA. The CDR3 spells CSVRHMNTEAFF. The CDR3 nucleotides read TGCAGCGTTCGACACATGAACACTGAAGCTTTCTTT.

CDR3 coding DNA: TGTGCCAGCAGTTACCAAGGAGGCACCGGGGAGCTGTTTTTT. It encodes CASSYQGGTGELFF. The rearrangement joins TRBV6-6 to TRBJ2-2, with a tentative D call TRBD2 (5 bases). The CDR3 is 14 amino acids. The ends were cut back, 2 bases at V and 4 bases at J, with 8 bases in the middle. Per germline, CDR1 MNHNY and CDR2 SVGAGI (reference sequence).

V usage is TRBV11-2 and J usage is TRBJ1-2, with D hard to call. Germline CDR1 is SGHAT and CDR2 is FQNNGV. The CDR3 runs 14 residues. V was trimmed by 5 bases and J by 7 bases, leaving 17 bases between them. CDR3 coding DNA: TGTGCCAGCAGCCGGACCGGCGGAGGTCTTGGCTACACCTTC. As protein: CASSRTGGGLGYTF.

This clone was picked up one time. CDR3 in amino acids: CASSPPGPWEGEAFF. CDR3 coding DNA: TGCGCCAGCAGTCCTCCGGGCCCCTGGGAGGGTGAAGCTTTCTTT. The V and J genes are TRBV23-1 and TRBJ1-1; no clear D. TRBV23-1 is treated as an ORF (open reading frame) with a function not yet certain. The CDR3 extends over 15 amino acids. The V end was cut by 4 bases, the J end by 7 bases, with 19 bases between.